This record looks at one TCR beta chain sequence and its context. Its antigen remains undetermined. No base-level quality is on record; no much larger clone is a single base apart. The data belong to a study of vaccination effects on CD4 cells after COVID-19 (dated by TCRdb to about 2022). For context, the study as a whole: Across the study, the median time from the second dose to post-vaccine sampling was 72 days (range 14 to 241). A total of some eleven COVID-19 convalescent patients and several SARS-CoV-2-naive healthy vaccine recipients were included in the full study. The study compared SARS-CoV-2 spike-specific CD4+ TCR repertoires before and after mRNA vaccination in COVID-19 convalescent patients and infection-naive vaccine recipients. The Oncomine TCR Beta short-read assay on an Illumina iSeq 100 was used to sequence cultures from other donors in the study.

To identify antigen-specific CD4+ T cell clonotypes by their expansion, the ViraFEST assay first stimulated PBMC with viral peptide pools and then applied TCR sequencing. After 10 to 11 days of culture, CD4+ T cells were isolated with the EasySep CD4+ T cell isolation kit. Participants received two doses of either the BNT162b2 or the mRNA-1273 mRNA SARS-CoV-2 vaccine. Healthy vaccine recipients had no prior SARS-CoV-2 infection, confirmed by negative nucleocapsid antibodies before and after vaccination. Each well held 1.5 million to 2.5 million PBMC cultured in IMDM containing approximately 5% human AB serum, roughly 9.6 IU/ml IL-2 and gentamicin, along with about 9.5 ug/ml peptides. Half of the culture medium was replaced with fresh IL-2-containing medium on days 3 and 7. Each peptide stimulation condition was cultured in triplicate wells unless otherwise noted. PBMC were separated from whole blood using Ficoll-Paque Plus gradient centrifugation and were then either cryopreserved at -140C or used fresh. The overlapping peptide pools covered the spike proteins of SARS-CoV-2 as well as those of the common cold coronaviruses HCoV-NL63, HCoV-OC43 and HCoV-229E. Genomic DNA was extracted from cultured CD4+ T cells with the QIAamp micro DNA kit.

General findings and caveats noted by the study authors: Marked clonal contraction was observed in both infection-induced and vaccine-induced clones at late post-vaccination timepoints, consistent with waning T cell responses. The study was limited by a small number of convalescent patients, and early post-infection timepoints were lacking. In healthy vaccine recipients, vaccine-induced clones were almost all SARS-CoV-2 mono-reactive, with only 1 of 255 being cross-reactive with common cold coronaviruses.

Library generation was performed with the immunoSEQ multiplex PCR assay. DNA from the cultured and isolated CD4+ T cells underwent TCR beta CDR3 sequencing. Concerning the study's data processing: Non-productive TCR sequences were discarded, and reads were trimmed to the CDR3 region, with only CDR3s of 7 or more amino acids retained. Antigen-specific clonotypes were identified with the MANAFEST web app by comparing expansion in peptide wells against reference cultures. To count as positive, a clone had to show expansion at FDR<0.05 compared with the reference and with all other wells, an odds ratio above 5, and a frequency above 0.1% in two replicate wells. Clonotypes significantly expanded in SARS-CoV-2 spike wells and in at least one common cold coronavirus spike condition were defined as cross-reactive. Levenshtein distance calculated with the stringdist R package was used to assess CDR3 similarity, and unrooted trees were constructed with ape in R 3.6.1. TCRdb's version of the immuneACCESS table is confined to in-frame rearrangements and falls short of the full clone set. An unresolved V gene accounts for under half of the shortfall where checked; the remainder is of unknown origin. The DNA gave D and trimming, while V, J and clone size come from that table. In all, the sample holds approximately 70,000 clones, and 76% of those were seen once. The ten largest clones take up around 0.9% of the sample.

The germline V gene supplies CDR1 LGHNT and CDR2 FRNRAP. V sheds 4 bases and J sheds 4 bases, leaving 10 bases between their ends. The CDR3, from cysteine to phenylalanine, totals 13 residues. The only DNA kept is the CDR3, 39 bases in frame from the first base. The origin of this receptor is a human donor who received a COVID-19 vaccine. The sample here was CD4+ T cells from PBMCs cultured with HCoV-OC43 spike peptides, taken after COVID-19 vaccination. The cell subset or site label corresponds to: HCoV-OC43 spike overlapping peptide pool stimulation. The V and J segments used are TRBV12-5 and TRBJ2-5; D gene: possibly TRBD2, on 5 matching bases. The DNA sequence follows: TGTGCTAGTGGTTCGGGGATTCCAGAGACCCAGTACTTC. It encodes CASGSGIPETQYF.